This T cell receptor beta chain was retrieved from a study of T cell repertoires in cytomegalovirus infection. Study-level information: It was the public TCR beta signatures that indicated both CMV infection and matching HLA type.

In this sample, this clonotype turned up many times. TCRdb independently ran MiXCR on the reads; one entry per CDR3 protein. The table lists about 360,000 distinct CDR3 sequences, around a sixth of them singletons. The length of the CDR3 is 15 residues. Germline V gene sequence: CDR1 MNHEY, CDR2 SVGAGI. V trimming: 2 bases; J trimming: 9 bases; junction bases outside the gene matches: 6. The sample consisted of PBMCs. This chain joins TRBV6-5 and TRBJ2-1; 11 nucleotides align to TRBD2. The TCR comes from a human donor in good health (CMV status not recorded). Some clones in this sample may be carry-over from other donors' samples. The chain's CDR3 is CASSYATSGGGEQFF. The CDR3 DNA reads TGTGCCAGCAGTTACGCAACTAGCGGGGGCGGTGAGCAGTTCTTC.